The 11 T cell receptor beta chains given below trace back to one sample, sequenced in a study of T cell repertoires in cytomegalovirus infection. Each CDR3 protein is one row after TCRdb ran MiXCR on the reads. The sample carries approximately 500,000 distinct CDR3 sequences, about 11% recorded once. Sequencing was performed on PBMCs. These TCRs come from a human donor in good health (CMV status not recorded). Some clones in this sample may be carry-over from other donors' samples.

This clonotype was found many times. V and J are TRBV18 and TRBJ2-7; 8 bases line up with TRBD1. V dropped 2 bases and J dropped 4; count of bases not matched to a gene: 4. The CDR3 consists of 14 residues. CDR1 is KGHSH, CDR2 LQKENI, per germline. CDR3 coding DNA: TGTGCCAGCTCACCAGCGACAGGGGAATACGAGCAGTACTTC. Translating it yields CASSPATGEYEQYF.

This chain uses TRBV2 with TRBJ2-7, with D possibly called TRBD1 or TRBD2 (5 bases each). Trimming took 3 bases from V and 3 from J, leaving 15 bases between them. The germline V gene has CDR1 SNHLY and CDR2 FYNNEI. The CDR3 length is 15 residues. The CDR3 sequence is CASSDGPGRGYEQYF. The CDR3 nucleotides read TGTGCCAGCAGTGACGGACCGGGACGGGGCTACGAGCAGTACTTC.

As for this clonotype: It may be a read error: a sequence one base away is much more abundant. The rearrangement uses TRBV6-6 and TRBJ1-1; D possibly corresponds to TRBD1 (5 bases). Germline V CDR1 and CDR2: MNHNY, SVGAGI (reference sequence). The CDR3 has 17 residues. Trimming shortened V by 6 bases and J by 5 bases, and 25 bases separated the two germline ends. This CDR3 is CASRATGAGLWGTEAFF. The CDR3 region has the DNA TGTGCCAGCAGGGCAACCGGGGCAGGGCTATGGGGAACTGAAGCTTTCTTT.

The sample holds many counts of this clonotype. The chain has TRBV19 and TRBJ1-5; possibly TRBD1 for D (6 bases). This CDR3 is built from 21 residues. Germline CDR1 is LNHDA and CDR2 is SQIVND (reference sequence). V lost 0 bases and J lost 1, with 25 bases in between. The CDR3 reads CASSIDTVWGGLEGSNQPQHF. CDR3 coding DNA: TGTGCCAGTAGTATAGACACAGTGTGGGGGGGCCTCGAAGGGAGCAATCAGCCCCAGCATTTT.

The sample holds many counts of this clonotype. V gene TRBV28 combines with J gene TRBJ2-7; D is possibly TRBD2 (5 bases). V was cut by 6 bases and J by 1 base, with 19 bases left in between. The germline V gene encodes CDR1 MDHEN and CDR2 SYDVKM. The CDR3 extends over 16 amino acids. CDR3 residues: CASRPRVGSPSYEQYF. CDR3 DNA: TGTGCCAGCAGACCCCGGGTGGGGAGCCCTTCCTACGAGCAGTACTTC.

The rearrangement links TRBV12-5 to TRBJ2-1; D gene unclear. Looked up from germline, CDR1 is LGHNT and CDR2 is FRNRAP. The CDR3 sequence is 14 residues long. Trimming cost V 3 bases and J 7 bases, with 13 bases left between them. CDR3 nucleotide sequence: TGTGCTAGTGGTTTCGGCGGATCTGGGAATGAGCAGTTCTTC. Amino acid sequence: CASGFGGSGNEQFF. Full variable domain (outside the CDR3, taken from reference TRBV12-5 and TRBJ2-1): DARVTQTPRHKVTEMGQEVTMRCQPILGHNTVFWYRQTMMQGLELLAYFRNRAPLDDSGMPKDRFSAEMPDATLATLKIQPSEPRDSAVYFCASGFGGSGNEQFFGPGTRLTVL.

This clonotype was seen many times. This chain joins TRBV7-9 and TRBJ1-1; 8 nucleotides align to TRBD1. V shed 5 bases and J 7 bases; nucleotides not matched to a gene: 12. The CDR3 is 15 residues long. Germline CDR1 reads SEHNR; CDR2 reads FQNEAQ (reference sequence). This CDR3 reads CASSDLTGARNEAFF. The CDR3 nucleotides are TGTGCCAGCAGCGACCTGACAGGGGCCCGAAATGAAGCTTTCTTT. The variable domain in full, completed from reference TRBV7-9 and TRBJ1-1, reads DTGVSQNPRHKITKRGQNVTFRCDPISEHNRLYWYRQTLGQGPEFLTYFQNEAQLEKSRLLSDRFSAERPKGSFSTLEIQRTEQGDSAMYLCASSDLTGARNEAFFGQGTRLTVV.

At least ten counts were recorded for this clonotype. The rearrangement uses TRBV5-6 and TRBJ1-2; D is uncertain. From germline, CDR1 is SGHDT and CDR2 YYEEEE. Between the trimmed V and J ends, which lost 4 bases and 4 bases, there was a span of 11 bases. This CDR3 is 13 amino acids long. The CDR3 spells CASSPQEFYGYTF. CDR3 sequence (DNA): TGTGCCAGCAGCCCTCAGGAGTTCTATGGCTACACCTTC.

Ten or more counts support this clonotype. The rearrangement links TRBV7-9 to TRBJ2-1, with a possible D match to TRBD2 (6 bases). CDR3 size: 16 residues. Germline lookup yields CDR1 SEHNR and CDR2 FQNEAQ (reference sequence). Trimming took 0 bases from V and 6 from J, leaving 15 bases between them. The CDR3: CASSLAGGRIINEQFF. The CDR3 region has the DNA TGTGCCAGCAGCTTAGCGGGAGGCCGAATCATCAATGAGCAGTTCTTC.

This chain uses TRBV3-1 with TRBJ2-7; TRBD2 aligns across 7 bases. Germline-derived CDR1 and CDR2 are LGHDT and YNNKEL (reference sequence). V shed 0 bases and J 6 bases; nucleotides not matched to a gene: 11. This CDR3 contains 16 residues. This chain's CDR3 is CASSQELLATVGEQYF. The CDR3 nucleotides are TGTGCCAGCAGCCAAGAACTACTAGCGACCGTGGGCGAGCAGTACTTC.

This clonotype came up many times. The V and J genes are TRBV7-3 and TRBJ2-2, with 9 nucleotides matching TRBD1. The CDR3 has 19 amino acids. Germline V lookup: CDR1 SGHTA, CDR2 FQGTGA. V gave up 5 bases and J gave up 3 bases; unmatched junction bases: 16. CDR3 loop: CASSPTGTGIRADTGELFF. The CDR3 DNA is TGTGCCAGCAGCCCGACCGGGACAGGGATTAGGGCCGACACCGGGGAGCTGTTTTTT.